Listed here are 20 T cell receptor beta chains from one sample, sequenced in a study of spatial heterogeneity in lung cancer. As for time point: sample taken at primary tumor resection. TCRdb analysed the 5' RACE reads with MiXCR anew, one entry per CDR3 protein. Of 40,000 or so distinct CDR3 sequences listed, just over 3% were seen once; the top ten hold about 36%. The source was normal lung tissue next to the tumor, collected at surgery. The receptors originated from a male donor with early-stage non-small cell lung cancer.

The sample holds many counts of this clonotype. The V and J genes are TRBV6-5 and TRBJ2-3, with TRBD1 matching 9 bases. This CDR3 region has 15 residues. J was trimmed by 0 bases and V by 6 bases; bases with no gene match: 4. CDR1 and CDR2 (germline): MNHEY, SVGAGI. The CDR3 DNA follows: TGTGCCAGCAGCGAGGACAGGGGTAGCACAGATACGCAGTATTTT. It specifies CASSEDRGSTDTQYF.

This clonotype showed up many times. The rearrangement uses TRBV9 and TRBJ2-1; D not certain. The CDR3 is made up of 11 amino acids. Trimming stripped 4 bases from V and 10 bases from J, with 9 bases between. The germline V gene has CDR1 SGDLS and CDR2 YYNGEE. CDR3 nucleotide sequence: TGTGCCAGCAGCCTCAGTGGCGAGCAGTTCTTC. This encodes CASSLSGEQFF.

The sample holds many counts of this clonotype. CDR3 sequence reads: CASSNTHSGEQETQYF. The CDR3 DNA sequence: TGTGCCAGCAGCAATACCCATAGCGGGGAACAAGAGACCCAGTACTTC. The chain uses TRBV7-9 and TRBJ2-5; TRBD2 aligns across 8 bases. V dropped 5 bases and J dropped 2; count of bases not matched to a gene: 10. This CDR3 contains 16 residues. Germline V gene lookup returns CDR1 SEHNR and CDR2 FQNEAQ (reference sequence).

This clonotype came up a few times. The chain uses TRBV5-1 and TRBJ2-1; 10 nucleotides match TRBD2. J was trimmed by 6 bases and V by 0 bases; bases with no gene match: 6. Germline loops: CDR1 SGHRS, CDR2 YFSETQ. The CDR3 extends over 16 amino acids. CDR3 bases: TGCGCCAGCAGCTTGGATACTAGCGGGGAGACCAATGAGCAGTTCTTC. Its translation: CASSLDTSGETNEQFF.

This clonotype has a count of ten or more. The chain combines TRBV7-9 with TRBJ1-2, with D possibly being TRBD1 (6 bases). The CDR3 spans 13 residues. Per the germline V gene, CDR1 is SEHNR and CDR2 is FQNEAQ (reference sequence). V gave up 5 bases and J gave up 4 bases, with 11 bases separating them. Here the CDR3 DNA reads TGTGCCAGCAGCCGGACAGATCGCTATGGCTACACCTTC. As protein: CASSRTDRYGYTF.

This clonotype has at least ten counts. V is TRBV5-1 and J is TRBJ2-3; D is unclear. Trimming pared 4 bases from V and 0 bases from J, leaving 6 bases between. CDR1 and CDR2 from the germline V gene are SGHRS and YFSETQ. This CDR3 contains 13 residues. The CDR3 bases are TGCGCCAGCAGCCCCGAAAGCACAGATACGCAGTATTTT. Its translation is CASSPESTDTQYF.

This clonotype was detected many times. The V gene is TRBV3-1, the J gene TRBJ2-1, with 10 bases matching TRBD2. Per the germline V gene, CDR1 is LGHDT and CDR2 is YNNKEL (reference sequence). The CDR3 has 14 residues. The V and J ends lost 4 bases and 9 bases, in that order; junction bases with no gene match: 6. As DNA, the CDR3 is TGTGCCAGCAGCCCCGCTAGCGGGAGACGTGAGCAGTTCTTC. It is translated as CASSPASGRREQFF.

Many counts were recorded for this clonotype. The chain employs TRBV7-2 and TRBJ1-1, with D perhaps matching TRBD1 (5 bases). The CDR3 loop spans 15 amino acids. CDR1 SGHTA and CDR2 FQGNSA come from the germline V gene. Between the trimmed V and J ends, which lost 2 bases and 1 base, there was a span of 11 bases. The CDR3 here is CASSLTPTANTEAFF. As DNA, the CDR3 is TGTGCCAGCAGCTTAACCCCGACAGCGAACACTGAAGCTTTCTTT.

The CDR3 sequence is CASSLRGGYGYTF. The CDR3 region has the DNA TGTGCCAGCAGTTTAAGGGGGGGCTATGGCTACACCTTC. This chain links TRBV12-3 or TRBV12-4 with TRBJ1-2; D may be TRBD1 (6 bases). Trimming pared 2 bases from V and 4 bases from J, leaving 8 bases between. There are 13 residues in the CDR3.

This clonotype appeared many times. This chain joins TRBV4-3 and TRBJ1-1; unclear D gene. V was shortened by 1 base and J by 5 bases, with 14 bases between the two germline ends. Per the germline V gene, CDR1 is LGHNA and CDR2 is YSLEER. This CDR3 contains 15 residues. The CDR3 spells CASSQGAAGETEAFF. The CDR3 DNA follows: TGCGCCAGCAGCCAAGGCGCAGCAGGAGAAACTGAAGCTTTCTTT.

There are many counts of this clonotype. The genes are TRBV4-1 and TRBJ1-1; 9 positions agree with TRBD1. J was trimmed by 5 bases and V by 4 bases; bases with no gene match: 11. CDR3 length equals 16 residues. The V gene's germline CDR1 is MGHRA and CDR2 YSYEKL. The CDR3 coding sequence is TGCGCCAGCAGCCCGGCACAGGGGGCAGTGAGGACTGAAGCTTTCTTT. Translating gives CASSPAQGAVRTEAFF.

In this sample, this clonotype turned up many times. The CDR3 loop reads CASSLAEQDSPLREQYF. The CDR3 bases are TGCGCCAGCAGCTTGGCCGAGCAGGACAGCCCTCTCCGTGAGCAGTACTTC. The chain employs TRBV5-1 and TRBJ2-7, with D possibly being TRBD1 (6 bases). Germline V gene sequence: CDR1 SGHRS, CDR2 YFSETQ. The CDR3 consists of 17 residues. V lost 0 bases, J lost 7 bases, and 23 bases lay in between.

This clonotype is medium-sized by share. The CDR3 reads CASSFQETQYF. The CDR3 DNA sequence: TGTGCCAGCTCATTCCAAGAGACCCAGTACTTC. The genes are TRBV19 and TRBJ2-5; unclear D gene. The CDR3 runs 11 residues. The germline CDR1 and CDR2 sequences are LNHDA and SQIVND (reference sequence). V shed 9 bases and J shed 1 base, with 6 bases lying between them.

At least ten counts were recorded for this clonotype. J is TRBJ2-3 and V is TRBV6-5; 10 positions agree with TRBD2. The CDR3 totals 14 residues. J lost 4 bases, V lost 10 bases, and 8 bases had no gene match. CDR1 and CDR2 (germline): MNHEY, SVGAGI. In DNA, the CDR3 is TGTGCCACCAAGAAAGCGGGAGGGGCAGATACGCAGTATTTT. Protein: CATKKAGGADTQYF.

V is TRBV7-2 and J is TRBJ2-3; 13 bases are shared with TRBD2. Germline lookup yields CDR1 SGHTA and CDR2 FQGNSA. V lost 5 bases, J lost 4 bases, and 3 bases stayed unmatched. The length of the CDR3 is 15 residues. The CDR3 is CASSRGTSGADTQYF. The DNA for the CDR3 is TGTGCCAGCAGCCGAGGGACTAGCGGGGCAGATACGCAGTATTTT.

There are a few counts of this clonotype. The chain couples TRBV20-1 to TRBJ1-5, with D perhaps matching TRBD1 (5 bases). The CDR3 sequence is 15 residues long. Trimming cost V 0 bases and J 7 bases, with 16 bases left between them. Germline CDR1 is DFQATT and CDR2 is SNEGSKA (reference sequence). The CDR3 sequence: CSARDGKGVYQPQHF. CDR3 in DNA: TGCAGTGCTAGAGATGGGAAAGGGGTTTACCAGCCCCAGCATTTT.

In its sample, this clonotype ranks as medium-sized. The chain recombines TRBV6-6 with TRBJ1-6, with D unresolved. The CDR3 has 13 residues. The V end lost 8 bases, the J end lost 2 bases, and 7 bases lay between the germline ends. Germline V gene sequence: CDR1 MNHNY, CDR2 SVGAGI (reference sequence). The CDR3 region has the DNA TGTGCCAGCCTTGGCACCTATAATTCACCCCTCCACTTT. This translates into CASLGTYNSPLHF.

This clonotype was observed at least ten times. This chain connects TRBV7-9 to TRBJ2-5, with D unclear. The CDR3 is 16 amino acids. Germline V CDR1 and CDR2: SEHNR, FQNEAQ (reference sequence). Trimming stripped 1 base from V and 0 bases from J, with 12 bases between. For the CDR3, the DNA is TGTGCCAGCAGCTTAGTACTGGCAGCACACCAAGAGACCCAGTACTTC. Its protein is CASSLVLAAHQETQYF.

This clonotype has at least ten counts. V gene TRBV20-1 combines with J gene TRBJ2-7; a possible D gene is TRBD1 (5 bases). Looked up from germline, CDR1 is DFQATT and CDR2 is SNEGSKA (reference sequence). This CDR3 is built from 12 residues. The V end was cut by 3 bases, the J end by 6 bases, with 12 bases between. The CDR3 bases are TGCAGTGCTAGCCGGAGCCAGGGCGAGCAGTACTTC. Protein: CSASRSQGEQYF.

This clonotype was seen repeatedly, ten times or more. This chain connects TRBV5-5 to TRBJ1-6; possible D gene TRBD1, 5 bases. Germline loops: CDR1 SGHKS, CDR2 YYEKEE (reference sequence). The CDR3 is made up of 17 amino acids. Trimming pared 0 bases from V and 0 bases from J, leaving 10 bases between. For the CDR3, the DNA is TGTGCCAGCAGCTTGGATCGGGGGAGCTCCTATAATTCACCCCTCCACTTT. Protein sequence: CASSLDRGSSYNSPLHF.